Shown below are 23 T cell receptor beta chains from a single sample sequenced in a study of blood T cell repertoires in COVID-19. TCRdb's copy holds only in-frame clones and misses some; the assay was immunoSEQ multiplex PCR. In the table there are 55,000 to 65,000 clones, 60% to 85% of which are singletons. The sample taken for sequencing was peripheral blood. All receptors come from a man aged 55 to 70 with acute or convalescent COVID-19.

This clone is categorized as medium-sized (0.01 to 0.1%). The genes are TRBV27 and TRBJ2-1; D is unresolved. V lost 5 bases and J lost 6, with 17 bases in between. Germline assignment: CDR1 MNHEY and CDR2 SMNVEV (reference sequence). The length of the CDR3 is 15 residues. The CDR3 is CASSPDFHESNEQFF. The CDR3 nucleotides are TGTGCCAGCAGTCCAGACTTCCATGAGAGCAATGAGCAGTTCTTC.

This chain uses TRBV24-1 with TRBJ2-1, with D maybe TRBD2 (6 bases). The CDR3 loop spans 13 amino acids. V lost 10 bases to trimming and J lost 3 bases, with 12 bases between them. Germline assignment: CDR1 KGHDR and CDR2 SFDVKD. The CDR3 sequence is CATAGPYYNEQFF. DNA for the CDR3: TGTGCCACTGCGGGGCCTTACTACAATGAGCAGTTCTTC.

The CDR3 reads CASAGTTSSYEQYF. The CDR3 region has the DNA TGCGCCAGCGCCGGGACTACCAGCTCCTACGAGCAGTACTTC. V and J are TRBV5-1 and TRBJ2-7; 7 bases are a match to TRBD2. The CDR3 length is 14 residues. Looked up from germline, CDR1 is SGHRS and CDR2 is YFSETQ. V dropped 7 bases and J dropped 0; count of bases not matched to a gene: 7.

The chain recombines TRBV30 with TRBJ1-3, with TRBD1 identical over 8 bases. With 2 bases clipped from V and 6 bases from J, the junction kept 3 bases outside the gene matches. Germline-derived CDR1 and CDR2 are GTSNPN and SVGIG (reference sequence). The CDR3 is 13 amino acids. This chain's CDR3 is CAWSTGGENTIYF. CDR3 sequence (DNA): TGTGCCTGGAGTACAGGGGGAGAAAACACCATATATTTT.

The rearrangement joins TRBV6-5 to TRBJ1-1, with D uncertain. The germline gives CDR1 MNHEY, CDR2 SVGAGI. The CDR3 spans 16 residues. The ends were cut back, 0 bases at V and 6 bases at J, with 17 bases in the middle. The CDR3 region is CASSYSLTGIRAEAFF. For the CDR3, the DNA is TGTGCCAGCAGTTACTCATTGACCGGGATAAGGGCTGAAGCTTTCTTT.

The chain combines TRBV5-1 with TRBJ1-1; D possibly corresponds to TRBD1 (5 bases). The V end lost 0 bases, the J end lost 3 bases, and 12 bases lay between the germline ends. The CDR3 covers 15 residues. Germline V gene data show CDR1 as SGHRS and CDR2 as YFSETQ. The CDR3 reads CASSLEPGGDTEAFF. The CDR3 nucleotides read TGCGCCAGCAGCTTGGAACCGGGGGGAGACACTGAAGCTTTCTTT.

V and J are TRBV6-5 and TRBJ1-2; TRBD1 agrees at 8 bases. Losses at the gene ends were 5 bases for V and 8 bases for J; bases not matched to a gene: 10. Germline CDR1 and CDR2: MNHEY and SVGAGI. The length of the CDR3 is 14 residues. The CDR3 loop reads CASSTRTGFGGYTF. As DNA, the CDR3 is TGTGCCAGCAGTACCCGGACAGGGTTTGGAGGCTACACCTTC.

The chain employs TRBV20-1 and TRBJ2-5, with D perhaps TRBD1 (5 bases). CDR1 DFQATT and CDR2 SNEGSKA come from the germline V gene (reference sequence). This CDR3 has 12 residues. The V end lost 3 bases, the J end lost 2 bases, and 7 bases lay between the germline ends. DNA for the CDR3: TGCAGTGCTAGTAAGGGGCAAGAGACCCAGTACTTC. Its protein product is CSASKGQETQYF.

The genes are TRBV7-3 and TRBJ2-3; the D gene is possibly TRBD1 (6 bases). CDR1 is SGHTA, CDR2 FQGTGA, per germline. Trimming shortened V by 2 bases and J by 3 bases, and 12 bases separated the two germline ends. This CDR3 has 15 amino acids. The CDR3 here is CASSLGPGATDTQYF. Here the CDR3 DNA reads TGTGCCAGCAGCTTAGGTCCAGGGGCTACAGATACGCAGTATTTT. Drawing the rest from reference TRBV7-3 and TRBJ2-3, the complete variable domain is GAGVSQTPSNKVTEKGKYVELRCDPISGHTALYWYRQSLGQGPEFLIYFQGTGAADDSGLPNDRFFAVRPEGSVSTLKIQRTERGDSAVYLCASSLGPGATDTQYFGPGTRLTVL.

The J gene is TRBJ2-3, the V gene TRBV4-1; 14 bases align to TRBD2. The CDR3 loop spans 17 amino acids. Unmatched junction bases numbered 3, after V lost 1 base and J lost 3 bases. Germline V gives CDR1 MGHRA, CDR2 YSYEKL. The CDR3: CASSQGLAGGPTDTQYF. The CDR3 DNA follows: TGCGCCAGCAGCCAAGGACTAGCGGGGGGGCCAACAGATACGCAGTATTTT.

The V gene is TRBV7-2, the J gene TRBJ2-7, with D tentatively TRBD1 (6 bases). The CDR3 is 15 amino acids. CDR1 and CDR2 (germline): SGHTA, FQGNSA. V was shortened by 6 bases and J by 0 bases, with 15 bases between the two germline ends. CDR3 DNA sequence: TGTGCCAGCAGTCTCGACAGGAGCATCTCCTACGAGCAGTACTTC. Encoded protein: CASSLDRSISYEQYF.

The chain uses TRBV5-1 and TRBJ2-3; D gene uncertain. Germline V gene sequence: CDR1 SGHRS, CDR2 YFSETQ. CDR3 length equals 11 residues. V lost 4 bases to trimming and J lost 3 bases, with 3 bases between them. CDR3 region: CASSQTDTQYF. In DNA form, the CDR3 reads TGCGCCAGCAGCCAGACAGATACGCAGTATTTT. Drawing the rest from reference TRBV5-1 and TRBJ2-3, the complete variable domain is KAGVTQTPRYLIKTRGQQVTLSCSPISGHRSVSWYQQTPGQGLQFLFEYFSETQRNKGNFPGRFSGRQFSNSRSEMNVSTLELGDSALYLCASSQTDTQYFGPGTRLTVL.

The rearrangement uses TRBV19 and TRBJ2-3, with TRBD2 matching over 9 bases. Germline values: CDR1 LNHDA, CDR2 SQIVND (reference sequence). The CDR3 extends over 15 amino acids. The chain's CDR3 is CATKGLGLASDTQYF. CDR3 sequence (DNA): TGTGCAACCAAGGGCCTAGGACTAGCGTCGGATACGCAGTATTTT.

The J gene is TRBJ2-5, the V gene TRBV19; a possible D gene is TRBD1 (6 bases). V shed 5 bases and J shed 1 base, with 11 bases lying between them. The CDR3 is 14 amino acids. CDR1 is LNHDA, CDR2 SQIVND, per germline (reference sequence). CDR3 nucleotide sequence: TGTGCCAGTAGTCTCCAGGGGCCCCAAGAGACCCAGTACTTC. It codes for CASSLQGPQETQYF.

This chain joins TRBV6-1 and TRBJ2-3; the match to TRBD2 covers 7 bases. CDR1 MNHNS and CDR2 SASEGT come from the germline V gene. V was pared by 3 bases and J by 3 bases, with 3 bases of the junction left unmatched. CDR3 size: 14 residues. The CDR3 sequence is CASSDYGGTDTQYF. Here the CDR3 DNA reads TGTGCCAGCAGTGATTACGGGGGGACAGATACGCAGTATTTT.

V and J are TRBV6-5 and TRBJ2-7; 7 bases line up with TRBD1. The CDR3 has 13 residues. V trimming: 7 bases; J trimming: 3 bases; junction bases outside the gene matches: 6. CDR1 MNHEY and CDR2 SVGAGI come from the germline V gene. DNA of the CDR3: TGTGCCAGCAAGAGACAGGGCGGCTACGAGCAGTACTTC. Amino acid sequence: CASKRQGGYEQYF.

The genes are TRBV5-6 and TRBJ2-5, with 8 positions matching TRBD2. The germline gives CDR1 SGHDT, CDR2 YYEEEE. The CDR3 length is 14 residues. J gave up 5 bases and V 0 bases, and 3 bases lay outside the gene matches. For the CDR3, the DNA is TGTGCCAGCAGCTTGGGCGGCGGGGGGGAGACCCAGTACTTC. Translation: CASSLGGGGETQYF.

This rearrangement joins TRBV18 to TRBJ1-2; TRBD1 aligns across 9 bases. Germline values: CDR1 KGHSH, CDR2 LQKENI. Trimming at V came to 3 bases and at J to 3 bases, leaving 8 bases not matched to a gene. The CDR3 runs 16 residues. DNA for the CDR3: TGTGCCAGCTCACCCACCGGGACAGGGCCAGACTATGGCTACACCTTC. Residues: CASSPTGTGPDYGYTF.

This chain uses TRBV7-2 with TRBJ2-3, with D unclear. The V gene's germline CDR1 is SGHTA and CDR2 FQGNSA. The CDR3 loop spans 12 amino acids. V shed 10 bases and J shed 6 bases, with 14 bases lying between them. The CDR3 DNA is TGTGCCATCTCTACCGGGTGGGATACGCAGTATTTT. Protein sequence: CAISTGWDTQYF.

This chain links TRBV7-2 with TRBJ2-1; D is uncertain. Per germline, CDR1 SGHTA and CDR2 FQGNSA. The CDR3 is 12 amino acids. V lost 3 bases and J lost 7, with 7 bases in between. CDR3 in DNA: TGTGCCAGCAGCTTTCGCGGTAATGAGCAGTTCTTC. This codes for CASSFRGNEQFF.

The chain joins TRBV4-1 to TRBJ1-6; TRBD1 matches 7 bases. Germline V gene data show CDR1 as MGHRA and CDR2 as YSYEKL. CDR3 size: 16 residues. V gave up 5 bases and J gave up 2 bases; unmatched junction bases: 6. CDR3 in amino acids: CASSITGQPYNSPLHF. The CDR3 region has the DNA TGCGCCAGCAGCATAACGGGACAGCCCTATAATTCACCCCTCCACTTT.

The genes are TRBV27 and TRBJ1-6; weak D call: TRBD1 (6 bases). The CDR3 spans 14 residues. CDR1 MNHEY and CDR2 SMNVEV come from the germline V gene (reference sequence). V lost 5 bases to trimming and J lost 8 bases, with 13 bases between them. CDR3 bases: TGTGCCAGCAGTCGAGGGGGTAGCTATTCACCCCTCCACTTT. Translated: CASSRGGSYSPLHF.

J is TRBJ1-2 and V is TRBV28; tentative D call: TRBD1 (6 bases). Trimming shortened V by 5 bases and J by 4 bases, and 14 bases separated the two germline ends. There are 14 residues in the CDR3. The germline CDR1 and CDR2 sequences are MDHEN and SYDVKM. As DNA, the CDR3 is TGTGCCAGCAGTACCTCGCAGGGGCGCTATGGCTACACCTTC. This codes for CASSTSQGRYGYTF.